These 12 T cell receptor beta chains came from one sample sequenced in a study of graft-versus-host responses after intestinal transplantation. No antigen has been identified for these receptors. The repertoire was sequenced with immunoSEQ multiplex PCR; TCRdb's copy has only in-frame clones and lacks some. The repertoire holds roughly 100,000 clones, 93% seen once, with less than 1.5% in the top ten. The material sequenced was unstimulated CD8+ T cells sorted from spleen or lymph node cells, taken before intestinal transplant. Every receptor here comes from a human donor who received an intestinal transplant.

The table lists this clone with a count of one. The V gene is TRBV5-5, the J gene TRBJ1-5; no definite D call. Trimming removed 1 base at V and 0 bases at J, with 11 bases between. Germline V gene sequence: CDR1 SGHKS, CDR2 YYEKEE (reference sequence). The CDR3 runs 16 residues. The CDR3 spells CASSLFWGVSNQPQHF. For the CDR3, the DNA is TGTGCCAGCAGCTTGTTTTGGGGAGTTAGCAATCAGCCCCAGCATTTT.

This chain links TRBV25-1 with TRBJ2-1; D is unclear. Germline values: CDR1 MGHDK, CDR2 SYGVNS. The CDR3 length is 16 residues. V lost 2 bases, J lost 0 bases, and 11 bases lay in between. The chain's CDR3 is CASSEGVGVSYNEQFF. CDR3 coding DNA: TGTGCCAGCAGTGAAGGGGTAGGAGTCTCCTACAATGAGCAGTTCTTC. Combining the CDR3 with reference TRBV25-1 and TRBJ2-1 gives the whole variable domain EADIYQTPRYLVIGTGKKITLECSQTMGHDKMYWYQQDPGMELHLIHYSYGVNSTEKGDLSSESTVSRIRTEHFPLTLESARPSHTSQYLCASSEGVGVSYNEQFFGPGTRLTVL.

The chain is built from TRBV19 and TRBJ1-5, with unresolved D. Germline V lookup: CDR1 LNHDA, CDR2 SQIVND (reference sequence). The CDR3 has 15 residues. Trimming pared 3 bases from V and 6 bases from J, leaving 15 bases between. The CDR3 sequence: CASSIGYRSGQPQHF. CDR3 sequence (DNA): TGTGCCAGTAGTATTGGGTACAGAAGCGGTCAGCCCCAGCATTTT.

V is TRBV4-1 and J is TRBJ1-1; no firm D call. From germline, CDR1 is MGHRA and CDR2 YSYEKL. The CDR3 consists of 13 residues. V lost 1 base, J lost 3 bases, and 6 bases lay in between. The CDR3: CASSQGVHTEAFF. DNA of the CDR3: TGCGCCAGCAGCCAAGGTGTCCACACTGAAGCTTTCTTT.

This chain joins TRBV19 and TRBJ1-2, with a tentative D call TRBD1 (6 bases). Deletions cut 1 base from V and 0 bases from J, with 9 bases between. The CDR3 covers 15 residues. The germline V gene has CDR1 LNHDA and CDR2 SQIVND (reference sequence). CDR3 DNA: TGTGCCAGTAGTATAGTAGGGGGTTCTAACTATGGCTACACCTTC. Translated, it gives CASSIVGGSNYGYTF.

The rearrangement joins TRBV4-1 to TRBJ1-1; no clear D gene. The length of the CDR3 is 15 residues. The V and J ends lost 1 base and 0 bases respectively, with 9 bases between them. The V gene's germline CDR1 is MGHRA and CDR2 YSYEKL. The CDR3 bases are TGCGCCAGCAGCCAAGTAGGCGGGATGAACACTGAAGCTTTCTTT. This translates into CASSQVGGMNTEAFF.

The rearrangement joins TRBV14 to TRBJ2-7; D gene uncertain. The germline CDR1 and CDR2 sequences are SGHDN and FVKESK. CDR3 size: 13 residues. Trimming removed 2 bases from V and 2 bases from J, with 7 bases in between. CDR3 amino acids: CASSQLPTYEQYF. DNA of the CDR3: TGTGCCAGCAGCCAACTCCCAACCTACGAGCAGTACTTC.

This chain connects TRBV12-5 to TRBJ2-5, with unresolved D. This CDR3 spans 15 amino acids. Trimming took 6 bases from V and 2 from J, leaving 16 bases between them. CDR1 and CDR2 from the germline V gene are LGHNT and FRNRAP. In DNA form, the CDR3 reads TGTGCTAGTGGCCCTCCACCCGAATTTCAAGAGACCCAGTACTTC. Translation gives CASGPPPEFQETQYF.

The rearrangement joins TRBV7-9 to TRBJ1-1; unclear D gene. Trimming removed 7 bases at V and 6 bases at J, with 3 bases between. The CDR3 is 9 residues long. From germline, CDR1 is SEHNR and CDR2 FQNEAQ (reference sequence). The CDR3 reads CASTPEAFF. CDR3 DNA: TGTGCCAGCACTCCTGAAGCTTTCTTT.

This sequence joins TRBV9 and TRBJ1-1; TRBD1 might be the D (5 bases). Trimming removed 0 bases at V and 2 bases at J, with 8 bases between. The CDR3 is 14 residues long. The germline V gene encodes CDR1 SGDLS and CDR2 YYNGEE. The CDR3 protein is CASSVGTLNTEAFF. The CDR3 bases are TGTGCCAGCAGCGTAGGGACACTCAACACTGAAGCTTTCTTT.

The V gene is TRBV6-5, the J gene TRBJ1-2; 8 bases agree with TRBD1. The CDR3 is made up of 13 amino acids. Trimming took 7 bases from V and 6 from J; bases not matched to a gene: 7. Per the germline V gene, CDR1 is MNHEY and CDR2 is SVGAGI. This CDR3 is CASTRGQVHGYTF. The CDR3 DNA is TGTGCCAGCACCAGGGGACAGGTTCATGGCTACACCTTC.

On this clone: Other DNA sequences in this sample translate to the same CDR3. This chain uses TRBV27 with TRBJ2-2; D gene uncertain. The CDR3 has 12 amino acids. CDR1 MNHEY and CDR2 SMNVEV come from the germline V gene (reference sequence). V lost 6 bases and J lost 2, with 4 bases in between. The CDR3 DNA sequence: TGTGCCAGCAGCCCAAACACCGGGGAGCTGTTTTTT. Translating it yields CASSPNTGELFF.